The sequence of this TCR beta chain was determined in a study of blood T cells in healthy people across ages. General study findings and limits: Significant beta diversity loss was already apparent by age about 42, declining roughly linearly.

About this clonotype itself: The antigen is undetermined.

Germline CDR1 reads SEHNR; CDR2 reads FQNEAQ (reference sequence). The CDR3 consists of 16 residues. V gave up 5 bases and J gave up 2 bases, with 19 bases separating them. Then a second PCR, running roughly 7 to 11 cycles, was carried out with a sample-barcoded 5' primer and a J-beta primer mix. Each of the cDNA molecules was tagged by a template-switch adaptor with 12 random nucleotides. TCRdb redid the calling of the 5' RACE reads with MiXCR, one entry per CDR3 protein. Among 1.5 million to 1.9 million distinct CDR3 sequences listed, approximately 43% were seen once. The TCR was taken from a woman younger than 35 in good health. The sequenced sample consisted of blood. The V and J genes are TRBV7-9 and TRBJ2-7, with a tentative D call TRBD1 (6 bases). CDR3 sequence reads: CASSTHLWTAAYEQYF. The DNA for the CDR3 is TGTGCCAGCAGCACCCACTTATGGACAGCAGCCTACGAGCAGTACTTC.